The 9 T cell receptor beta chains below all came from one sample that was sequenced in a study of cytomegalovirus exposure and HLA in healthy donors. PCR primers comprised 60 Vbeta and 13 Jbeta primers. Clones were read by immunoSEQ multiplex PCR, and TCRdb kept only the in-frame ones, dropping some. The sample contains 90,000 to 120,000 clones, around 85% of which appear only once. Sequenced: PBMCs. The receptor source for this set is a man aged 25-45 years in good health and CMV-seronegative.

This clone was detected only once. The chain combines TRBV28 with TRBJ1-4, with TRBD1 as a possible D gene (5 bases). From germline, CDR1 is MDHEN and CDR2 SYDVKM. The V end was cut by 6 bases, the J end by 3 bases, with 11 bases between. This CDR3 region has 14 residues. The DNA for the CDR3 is TGTGCCAGCAGAGGGGTTAGGTCTAATGAAAAACTGTTTTTT. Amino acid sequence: CASRGVRSNEKLFF.

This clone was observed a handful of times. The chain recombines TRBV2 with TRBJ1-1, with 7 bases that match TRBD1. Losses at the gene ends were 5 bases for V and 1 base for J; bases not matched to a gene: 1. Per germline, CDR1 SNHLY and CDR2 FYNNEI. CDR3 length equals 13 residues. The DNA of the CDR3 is TGTGCCAGCAGTAACAGGGGGAACACTGAAGCTTTCTTT. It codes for CASSNRGNTEAFF.

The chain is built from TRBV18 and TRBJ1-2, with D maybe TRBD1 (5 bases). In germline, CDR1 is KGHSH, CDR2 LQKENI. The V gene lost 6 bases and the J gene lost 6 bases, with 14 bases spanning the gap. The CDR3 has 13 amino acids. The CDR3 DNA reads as TGTGCCAGCTCGGGGACTGGGTTTAATGGCTACACCTTC. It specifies CASSGTGFNGYTF.

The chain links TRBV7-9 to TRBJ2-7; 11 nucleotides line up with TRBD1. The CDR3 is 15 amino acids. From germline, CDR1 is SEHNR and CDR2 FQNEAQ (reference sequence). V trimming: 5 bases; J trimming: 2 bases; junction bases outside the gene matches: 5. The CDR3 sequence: CASSRGTGGTYEQYF. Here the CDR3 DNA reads TGTGCCAGCAGCCGAGGGACAGGGGGAACCTACGAGCAGTACTTC.

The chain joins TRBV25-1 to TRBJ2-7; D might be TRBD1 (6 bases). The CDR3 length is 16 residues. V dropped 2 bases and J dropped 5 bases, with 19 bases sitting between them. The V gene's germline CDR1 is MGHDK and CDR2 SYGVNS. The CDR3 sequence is CASSEGGLPSRNEQYF. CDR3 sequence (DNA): TGTGCCAGCAGTGAAGGGGGCCTGCCTAGTAGGAACGAGCAGTACTTC.

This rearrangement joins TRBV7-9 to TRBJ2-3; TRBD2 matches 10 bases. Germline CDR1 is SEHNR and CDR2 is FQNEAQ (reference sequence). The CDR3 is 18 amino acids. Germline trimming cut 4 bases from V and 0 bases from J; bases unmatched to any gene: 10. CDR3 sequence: CASSWGLAGESSTDTQYF. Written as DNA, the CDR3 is TGTGCCAGCAGCTGGGGTCTAGCGGGAGAAAGTAGCACAGATACGCAGTATTTT.

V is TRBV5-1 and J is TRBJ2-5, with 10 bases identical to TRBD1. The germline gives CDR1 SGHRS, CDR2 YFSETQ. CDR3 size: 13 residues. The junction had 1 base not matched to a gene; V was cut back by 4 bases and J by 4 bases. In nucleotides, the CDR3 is TGCGCCAGCAGCCGGGACAGGGGAGAGACCCAGTACTTC. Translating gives CASSRDRGETQYF.

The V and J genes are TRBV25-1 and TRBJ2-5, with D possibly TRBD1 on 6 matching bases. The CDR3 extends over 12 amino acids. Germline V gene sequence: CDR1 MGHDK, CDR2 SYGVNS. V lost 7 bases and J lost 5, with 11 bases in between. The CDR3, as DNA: TGTGCCAGCAAACCTCAGGGGGAGACCCAGTACTTC. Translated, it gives CASKPQGETQYF.

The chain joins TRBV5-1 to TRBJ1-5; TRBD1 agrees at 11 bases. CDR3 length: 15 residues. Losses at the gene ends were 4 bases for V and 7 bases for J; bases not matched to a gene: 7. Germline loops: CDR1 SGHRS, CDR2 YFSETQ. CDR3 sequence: CASSDGTGGRQPQHF. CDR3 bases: TGCGCCAGCAGCGATGGGACAGGGGGTCGACAGCCCCAGCATTTT.